The T cell receptor beta chain described here comes from a study of T-cell memory formation after mild COVID-19. About the study: Largely, TCR clusters stayed within a single donor.

Study-wide points: Chiefly within CM and EM were the contracting CD4+ clones; CD8+ ones were within EMRA.

This clonotype has more than one count but fewer than ten. Its specificity is not known. 5'RACE primed from the constant segment yielded TCR alpha and TCR beta cDNA libraries bearing sample barcodes and UMIs. MiXCR, applied by TCRdb to the 5' RACE reads, yields one record per CDR3 protein. The data contain more than 120,000 distinct CDR3 sequences, roughly 21% of them seen just once; the ten biggest clones take up around 2.4%. CDR3 length equals 14 residues. Looked up from germline, CDR1 is LNHDA and CDR2 is SQIVND (reference sequence). V shed 4 bases, J shed 0 bases, and the junction held 1 base outside the gene matches.

The chain couples TRBV19 to TRBJ1-1, with 8 positions matching TRBD1. The source is an adult woman who had mild COVID-19 (a few samples of this study predate the infection). Cell type and time point are not known. Sequencing used PBMCs or a T cell subset sorted from them (not recorded which). This CDR3 reads CASSKDRVNTEAFF. CDR3 DNA sequence: TGTGCCAGTAGTAAGGACAGGGTGAACACTGAAGCTTTCTTT.